These 30 T cell receptor beta chains came from one sample sequenced in a study of T cell repertoires in cytomegalovirus infection. TCRdb independently ran MiXCR on the reads; one entry per CDR3 protein. The sample has approximately 990,000 distinct CDR3 sequences, about a third seen once. Their antigen targets remain unknown. Sequencing used cultured CD8+ T cells from PBMCs, obtained from culture after CMV antigen stimulation. All receptors derive from a human donor in good health (CMV status not recorded). Some clones in this sample may be carry-over from other donors' samples.

DNA for the CDR3: TGCAGTGCTAGAAGGGCTAGCGGGGGGGATTTCACAGATACGCAGTATTTT. Its protein product is CSARRASGGDFTDTQYF. The rearrangement joins TRBV20-1 to TRBJ2-3; 12 bases align to TRBD2. The CDR3 is made up of 17 amino acids. V lost 2 bases, J lost 2 bases, and 8 bases stayed unmatched. In germline, CDR1 is DFQATT, CDR2 SNEGSKA (reference sequence).

This clonotype was seen repeatedly, ten times or more. The chain is built from TRBV12-3 or TRBV12-4 and TRBJ1-6, with D possibly TRBD1 on 6 matching bases. CDR3 length: 15 residues. V was shortened by 1 base and J by 7 bases, with 11 bases between the two germline ends. The CDR3 DNA reads TGTGCCAGCAGTTTAGAGGGGGGCGTGAATTCACCCCTCCACTTT. Its protein is CASSLEGGVNSPLHF.

There are a few counts of this clonotype. The chain recombines TRBV20-1 with TRBJ1-5, with a possible D match to TRBD1 (5 bases). Trimming removed 0 bases from V and 0 bases from J, with 9 bases in between. CDR1 is DFQATT and CDR2 is SNEGSKA in the germline V gene (reference sequence). CDR3 length: 15 residues. In DNA, the CDR3 is TGCAGTGCTAGAGATATAGGGGATAGCAATCAGCCCCAGCATTTT. Its protein product is CSARDIGDSNQPQHF.

A note on this clonotype: This clone may be a read error of a much larger clone one base away. CDR3 in amino acids: CVSSLNLAGGFRDTQYF. The DNA of the CDR3 is TGTGTCAGCAGCCTGAACCTAGCGGGGGGGTTCAGGGATACGCAGTATTTT. The chain has TRBV7-2 and TRBJ2-3; 12 bases are shared with TRBD2. Germline CDR1 is SGHTA and CDR2 is FQGNSA. This CDR3 spans 17 amino acids.

This clonotype has a handful of counts. One base away lies a much larger clone, so this may be a sequencing read error. The rearrangement joins TRBV11-2 to TRBJ2-1; D is possibly TRBD2 (5 bases). With 1 base removed from V and 9 bases from J, the gap between germline ends came to 7 bases. This CDR3 is 12 amino acids long. Germline V gene lookup returns CDR1 SGHAT and CDR2 FQNNGV. Written as DNA, the CDR3 is TGTGCCAGCAGCTTAGGGGCGGGTGAGCAGTTCTTC. Amino acid sequence: CASSLGAGEQFF. Complete variable domain (other parts from reference TRBV11-2 and TRBJ2-1): EAGVAQSPRYKIIEKRQSVAFWCNPISGHATLYWYQQILGQGPKLLIQFQNNGVVDDSQLPKDRFSAERLKGVDSTLKIQPAKLEDSAVYLCASSLGAGEQFFGPGTRLTVL.

Of note for this clonotype: Relative to the germline gene, one junction end is altered; a read error may explain this. This chain connects TRBV20-1 to TRBJ2-1; the D gene is possibly TRBD2 (5 bases). The germline V gene has CDR1 DFQATT and CDR2 SNEGSKA (reference sequence). This CDR3 spans 18 amino acids. The CDR3 loop is CSTRVVPGSQSSYNEQFF. CDR3 in DNA: TGCAGTACTAGAGTAGTGCCGGGATCCCAGAGCTCCTACAATGAGCAGTTCTTC.

V is TRBV7-9 and J is TRBJ1-5, with 7 nucleotides matching TRBD1. V gave up 5 bases and J gave up 11 bases; unmatched junction bases: 3. Per germline, CDR1 SEHNR and CDR2 FQNEAQ (reference sequence). This CDR3 is 11 amino acids long. The CDR3: CASSADRAQHF. The CDR3 DNA sequence: TGTGCCAGCAGCGCCGACAGGGCCCAGCATTTT.

This CDR3 is CASRVGIYGYTF. The CDR3 DNA follows: TGTGCCAGCAGAGTTGGTATCTATGGCTACACCTTC. The chain joins TRBV6-6 to TRBJ1-2; D unclear. Trimming pared 6 bases from V and 4 bases from J, leaving 9 bases between. In germline, CDR1 is MNHNY, CDR2 SVGAGI (reference sequence). This CDR3 has 12 amino acids.

CDR3 sequence (DNA): TGTGCCAGCAGCCATTCCCGGGACAGGGGGGACTATGGCTACACCTTC. It codes for CASSHSRDRGDYGYTF. The genes are TRBV7-9 and TRBJ1-2, with 11 positions matching TRBD1. This CDR3 contains 16 residues. V shed 5 bases, J shed 3 bases, and the junction held 8 bases outside the gene matches. CDR1 is SEHNR, CDR2 FQNEAQ, per germline (reference sequence). The complete variable domain, with remaining parts taken from reference TRBV7-9 and TRBJ1-2, reads DTGVSQNPRHKITKRGQNVTFRCDPISEHNRLYWYRQTLGQGPEFLTYFQNEAQLEKSRLLSDRFSAERPKGSFSTLEIQRTEQGDSAMYLCASSHSRDRGDYGYTFGSGTRLTVV.

The J gene is TRBJ2-3, the V gene TRBV7-6; the D is unclear. Germline assignment: CDR1 SGHVS and CDR2 FNYEAQ. The CDR3 covers 12 residues. Trimming took off 5 bases at V and 6 bases at J, with 9 bases between the two ends. DNA of the CDR3: TGTGCCAGCAGCCATGTAAAGGATACGCAGTATTTT. Protein: CASSHVKDTQYF.

A few counts support this clonotype. The V call is TRBV7-9, the J call TRBJ1-1; D ambiguous. The CDR3 consists of 13 residues. Trimming cost V 5 bases and J 12 bases, with 19 bases left between them. The germline V gene encodes CDR1 SEHNR and CDR2 FQNEAQ (reference sequence). This chain's CDR3 is CASSQTPPVASFF. The CDR3 DNA reads as TGTGCCAGCAGCCAGACACCTCCGGTCGCTTCTTTCTTT.

On this clonotype itself: A read error may be the cause here, since a much bigger clone is one base away. J is TRBJ2-4 and V is TRBV7-8, with no clear D. The germline CDR1 and CDR2 sequences are SGHVS and FQNEAQ. V lost 8 bases and J lost 8, with 19 bases in between. The CDR3 covers 14 residues. In nucleotides, the CDR3 is TGTGCCAGCGGCCCCATAGGGCCTACGGACATTCAGTACTTC. Translating it yields CASGPIGPTDIQYF.

The chain couples TRBV19 to TRBJ2-3; possibly TRBD1 for D (6 bases). V lost 7 bases and J lost 10, with 21 bases in between. Germline V gives CDR1 LNHDA, CDR2 SQIVND (reference sequence). The CDR3 has 14 residues. CDR3 DNA sequence: TGTGCCAGTACCCAGGGACACGGGCCCAGGGCGCAGTATTTT. Amino acid sequence: CASTQGHGPRAQYF. Together with reference TRBV19 and TRBJ2-3, the CDR3 gives the full variable domain: DGGITQSPKYLFRKEGQNVTLSCEQNLNHDAMYWYRQDPGQGLRLIYYSQIVNDFQKGDIAEGYSVSREKKESFPLTVTSAQKNPTAFYLCASTQGHGPRAQYFGPGTRLTVL.

J is TRBJ1-5 and V is TRBV2; D is possibly TRBD1 (5 bases). Germline-derived CDR1 and CDR2 are SNHLY and FYNNEI. CDR3 length equals 16 residues. V shed 4 bases and J shed 4 bases, with 17 bases lying between them. The CDR3, as DNA: TGTGCCAGCAGTGTGGAGGAACAGGTTGATAATCAGCCCCAGCATTTT. This translates into CASSVEEQVDNQPQHF.

The chain links TRBV4-1 to TRBJ1-1; TRBD1 agrees at 12 bases. V lost 2 bases and J lost 0; bases outside the gene matches: 10. This CDR3 region has 19 residues. Germline V lookup: CDR1 MGHRA, CDR2 YSYEKL. The CDR3 here is CASSQRMGQGAAMNTEAFF. The CDR3 coding sequence is TGCGCCAGCAGCCAAAGGATGGGACAGGGGGCGGCCATGAACACTGAAGCTTTCTTT.

In this sample, this clonotype turned up a few times. J is TRBJ1-1 and V is TRBV10-3, with 7 positions matching TRBD1. Germline values: CDR1 ENHRY, CDR2 SYGVKD. Trimming cost V 10 bases and J 0 bases; bases outside gene matches: 11. CDR3 length: 15 residues. This chain's CDR3 is CATTWTGGMNTEAFF. The CDR3 nucleotides are TGTGCCACCACCTGGACAGGCGGAATGAACACTGAAGCTTTCTTT.

The CDR3 region is CASSSGQHNEKLFF. For the CDR3, the DNA is TGTGCCAGCAGTTCGGGACAGCATAATGAAAAACTGTTTTTT. The chain couples TRBV12-3 or TRBV12-4 to TRBJ1-4; 7 bases agree with TRBD1. J lost 4 bases, V lost 4 bases, and 3 bases had no gene match. This CDR3 contains 14 residues.

The chain employs TRBV9 and TRBJ1-1; TRBD1 matches 8 bases. Germline assignment: CDR1 SGDLS and CDR2 YYNGEE. The trim removed 2 bases at V and 1 base at J, leaving 10 bases unmatched. The CDR3 is 17 residues long. The CDR3 DNA is TGTGCCAGCAGCGTTCCTCACCCTGGACAGGGGAACACTGAAGCTTTCTTT. As protein: CASSVPHPGQGNTEAFF.

The table lists this clonotype with a few counts. The CDR3 protein is CASSSRTGGYGYTF. CDR3 DNA: TGTGCCAGCAGTTCGCGGACAGGGGGCTATGGCTACACCTTC. The V call is TRBV27, the J call TRBJ1-2; TRBD1 agrees at 10 bases. Per the germline V gene, CDR1 is MNHEY and CDR2 is SMNVEV (reference sequence). V was pared by 4 bases and J by 4 bases, with 3 bases of the junction left unmatched. The CDR3 runs to 14 residues.

In its sample, this clonotype was seen many times. The rearrangement links TRBV7-8 to TRBJ1-5; D possibly corresponds to TRBD1 (5 bases). Looked up from germline, CDR1 is SGHVS and CDR2 is FQNEAQ. This CDR3 region has 17 residues. Trimming pared 5 bases from V and 3 bases from J, leaving 20 bases between. This CDR3 reads CASSEPGIQRINQPQHF. The CDR3 coding sequence is TGTGCCAGCAGCGAACCAGGGATCCAACGAATCAATCAGCCCCAGCATTTT.

The V call is TRBV27, the J call TRBJ2-7, with TRBD1 matching 10 bases. V lost 6 bases, J lost 0 bases, and 5 bases stayed unmatched. The CDR3 loop spans 15 amino acids. Germline CDR1 reads MNHEY; CDR2 reads SMNVEV (reference sequence). The CDR3 region is CASRAGTGASYEQYF. Here the CDR3 DNA reads TGTGCCAGCAGGGCCGGGACAGGGGCCTCCTACGAGCAGTACTTC.

The chain couples TRBV14 to TRBJ1-4; D is possibly TRBD1 (5 bases). CDR1 is SGHDN and CDR2 is FVKESK in the germline V gene. With 3 bases removed from V and 7 bases from J, the gap between germline ends came to 9 bases. The CDR3 has 13 amino acids. The CDR3 is CASSHAGGEKLFF. Here the CDR3 DNA reads TGTGCCAGCAGCCATGCTGGGGGTGAAAAACTGTTTTTT. Using reference TRBV14 and TRBJ1-4 for the parts outside the CDR3, the full variable domain is EAGVTQFPSHSVIEKGQTVTLRCDPISGHDNLYWYRRVMGKEIKFLLHFVKESKQDESGMPNNRFLAERTGGTYSTLKVQPAELEDSGVYFCASSHAGGEKLFFGSGTQLSVL.

This clonotype showed up just a few times. The chain has TRBV10-1 and TRBJ2-7, with a weak D call TRBD1 (6 bases). This CDR3 contains 14 residues. Between the trimmed V and J ends, which lost 3 bases and 0 bases, there was a span of 9 bases. Looked up from germline, CDR1 is WNHNN and CDR2 is SYGVQD (reference sequence). The CDR3 loop reads CASSEGTFSYEQYF. Here the CDR3 DNA reads TGCGCCAGCAGTGAAGGGACATTCTCCTACGAGCAGTACTTC.

This clonotype appeared a few times. This rearrangement joins TRBV5-1 to TRBJ2-7; no reliable D call. Trimming cost V 3 bases and J 3 bases, with 13 bases left between them. The CDR3 is 14 residues long. The V gene's germline CDR1 is SGHRS and CDR2 YFSETQ. In nucleotides, the CDR3 is TGCGCCAGCAGCTCCCCCTCCGACGGCTACGAGCAGTACTTC. It encodes CASSSPSDGYEQYF.

This chain connects TRBV7-9 to TRBJ2-2; D may be TRBD2 (6 bases). The CDR3 is 14 residues long. Germline lookup yields CDR1 SEHNR and CDR2 FQNEAQ (reference sequence). Deletions cut 8 bases from V and 0 bases from J, with 10 bases between. CDR3: CASQTSSNTGELFF. The DNA of the CDR3 is TGTGCCAGCCAAACTAGCTCGAACACCGGGGAGCTGTTTTTT. The full variable domain, in which reference TRBV7-9 and TRBJ2-2 provide the parts outside the CDR3, is DTGVSQNPRHKITKRGQNVTFRCDPISEHNRLYWYRQTLGQGPEFLTYFQNEAQLEKSRLLSDRFSAERPKGSFSTLEIQRTEQGDSAMYLCASQTSSNTGELFFGEGSRLTVL.

This clonotype appeared many times. This rearrangement joins TRBV5-6 to TRBJ1-6; the match to TRBD1 covers 9 bases. Per the germline V gene, CDR1 is SGHDT and CDR2 is YYEEEE. The length of the CDR3 is 17 residues. The junction had 9 bases not matched to a gene; V was cut back by 3 bases and J by 5 bases. CDR3 in DNA: TGTGCCAGCAGCTGGGGGGACAGGGCGAGACATAATTCACCCCTCCACTTT. Its protein is CASSWGDRARHNSPLHF.

V and J are TRBV29-1 and TRBJ1-2; tentatively, D is TRBD1 (5 bases). Trimming removed 3 bases from V and 7 bases from J, with 12 bases in between. The CDR3 extends over 12 amino acids. Germline V gives CDR1 SQVTM, CDR2 ANQGSEA. For the CDR3, the DNA is TGCAGCGTTGAGAAGGGGCTGCGTGGCTACACCTTC. It encodes CSVEKGLRGYTF.

The chain joins TRBV6-1 to TRBJ1-2, with unresolved D. Trimming left V 6 bases short and J 8 bases short, with 16 bases between. The germline gives CDR1 MNHNS, CDR2 SASEGT. CDR3 size: 13 residues. The CDR3 DNA sequence: TGTGCCAGCAGGGAGTCCGGGGATTGGGGCTACACCTTC. As protein: CASRESGDWGYTF.

This clonotype was detected only a few times. The V and J genes are TRBV12-3 or TRBV12-4 and TRBJ2-7; D gene ambiguous. The ends were cut back, 2 bases at V and 6 bases at J, with 11 bases in the middle. The CDR3 contains 13 residues. CDR3 sequence (DNA): TGTGCCAGCAGTTTAACCGCTAGTCGCGAGCAGTACGTC. Protein product: CASSLTASREQYV.

The CDR3: CASSYPFRGKRNTEAFF. CDR3 DNA sequence: TGTGCCAGCAGTTACCCTTTCCGGGGAAAAAGGAACACTGAAGCTTTCTTT. The gene calls are TRBV6-2 or TRBV6-3 and TRBJ1-1; D uncertain. V shed 2 bases and J shed 1 base, with 17 bases lying between them. The CDR3 runs 17 residues. The germline gives CDR1 MNHEY, CDR2 SVGEGT.